The 20 T cell receptor beta chains below come from one sample, sequenced in a study of immune characteristics of hereditary and idiopathic chronic pancreatitis. Assay: immunoSEQ multiplex PCR; the TCRdb copy retains only in-frame clones and omits some. This table holds approximately 1,800 clones, about 73% found once. Chronic pancreatitis tissue was collected during total pancreatectomy with islet autotransplantation. Sequencing was carried out using pancreas tissue with hereditary chronic pancreatitis. The receptors come from a human donor with chronic pancreatitis.

V is TRBV7-8 and J is TRBJ2-2; D may be TRBD1 (5 bases). This CDR3 contains 17 residues. The V and J ends lost 5 bases and 3 bases respectively, with 19 bases between them. CDR1 SGHVS and CDR2 FQNEAQ come from the germline V gene. CDR3 loop: CASSVYRGGADTGELFF. The DNA of the CDR3 is TGTGCCAGCAGCGTCTATAGAGGTGGGGCCGACACCGGGGAGCTGTTTTTT.

In its sample, this clone was seen a few times. The rearrangement links TRBV4-2 to TRBJ2-2; D tentatively reads TRBD1 or TRBD2 (5 bases each). V was shortened by 2 bases and J by 2 bases, with 12 bases between the two germline ends. CDR1 and CDR2 from the germline V gene are LGHNA and YNFKEQ. The length of the CDR3 is 16 residues. For the CDR3, the DNA is TGTGCCAGCAGCCAATCCAGGGACGTTAACACCGGGGAGCTGTTTTTT. It is translated as CASSQSRDVNTGELFF.

The rearrangement joins TRBV5-1 to TRBJ2-4, with 14 bases lining up with TRBD2. Per the germline V gene, CDR1 is SGHRS and CDR2 is YFSETQ. Germline trimming cut 4 bases from V and 5 bases from J; bases unmatched to any gene: 2. The CDR3 spans 15 residues. CDR3 region: CASSPGLAGENIQYF. In nucleotides, the CDR3 is TGCGCCAGCAGCCCGGGACTAGCGGGGGAAAACATTCAGTACTTC.

Comments on this clone: One end of the junction does not line up with germline, which may come from a read error. Here the CDR3 DNA reads TGTGCCAGCAGTTTAGATGGGACTAGTCGGAATTTT. Its protein is CASSLDGTSRNF. V is TRBV12-3 or TRBV12-4 and J is TRBJ2-3; 8 bases match TRBD2. The CDR3 length is 12 residues.

The chain combines TRBV6-5 with TRBJ1-6; D is perhaps TRBD1 (6 bases). Trimming shortened V by 2 bases and J by 8 bases, and 16 bases separated the two germline ends. This CDR3 contains 16 residues. Germline V CDR1 and CDR2: MNHEY, SVGAGI. The CDR3 DNA follows: TGTGCCAGCAGTTACCGGGGGGCAGGGCAGCATTCACCCCTCCACTTT. Translation: CASSYRGAGQHSPLHF.

The rearrangement uses TRBV15 and TRBJ2-7, with no clear D. CDR1 and CDR2 (germline): LNHNV, YYDKDF (reference sequence). V was clipped by 0 bases and J by 5 bases, with 5 bases between them. The CDR3 runs 12 residues. The CDR3 DNA sequence: TGTGCCACCAGCAGAGATAGGAACGAGCAGTACTTC. Protein: CATSRDRNEQYF.

This clone was counted once. This chain connects TRBV12-3 or TRBV12-4 to TRBJ2-1; 9 bases agree with TRBD2. V lost 6 bases to trimming and J lost 6 bases; unmatched junction nucleotides: 0. The CDR3 has 12 amino acids. This CDR3 reads CASRREGNEQFF. The CDR3 bases are TGTGCCAGCAGGCGGGAGGGCAATGAGCAGTTCTTC.

The rearrangement joins TRBV6-1 to TRBJ2-1; a possible D gene is TRBD2 (5 bases). Germline V gene sequence: CDR1 MNHNS, CDR2 SASEGT. The CDR3 has 14 residues. V lost 6 bases, J lost 5 bases, and 14 bases lay in between. The CDR3 here is CASSFAGRHNEQFF. The CDR3 nucleotides read TGTGCCAGCAGCTTTGCGGGTAGGCACAATGAGCAGTTCTTC.

This chain joins TRBV10-3 and TRBJ2-7; 9 positions match TRBD1. Trimming removed 5 bases from V and 6 bases from J; junction bases left unmatched: 8. Germline V lookup: CDR1 ENHRY, CDR2 SYGVKD. CDR3 size: 14 residues. The CDR3 nucleotides read TGTGCCATCAGTCCGGCCGGGACAGGGCTCGAGCAGTACTTC. Its translation is CAISPAGTGLEQYF.

This chain joins TRBV14 and TRBJ2-7, with 10 bases fitting TRBD2. Looked up from germline, CDR1 is SGHDN and CDR2 is FVKESK. V was pared by 1 base and J by 7 bases, with 7 bases of the junction left unmatched. This CDR3 has 15 amino acids. The CDR3 DNA reads as TGTGCCAGCAGCCAAGTATTAGCGGGAGGACGGGAGCAGTACTTC. Protein: CASSQVLAGGREQYF.

V is TRBV5-1 and J is TRBJ1-4; D remains unclear. Germline V lookup: CDR1 SGHRS, CDR2 YFSETQ. CDR3 size: 14 residues. V gave up 0 bases and J gave up 8 bases, with 11 bases separating them. The CDR3 nucleotides read TGCGCCAGCAGCTTGGGTAGAGTTGAGGAAAAACTGTTTTTT. Amino acid sequence: CASSLGRVEEKLFF. Complete variable domain (other parts from reference TRBV5-1 and TRBJ1-4): KAGVTQTPRYLIKTRGQQVTLSCSPISGHRSVSWYQQTPGQGLQFLFEYFSETQRNKGNFPGRFSGRQFSNSRSEMNVSTLELGDSALYLCASSLGRVEEKLFFGSGTQLSVL.

This chain links TRBV27 with TRBJ2-1, with TRBD1 matching over 9 bases. CDR1 and CDR2 (germline): MNHEY, SMNVEV (reference sequence). V trimming: 2 bases; J trimming: 15 bases; junction bases outside the gene matches: 14. CDR3 length: 15 residues. The CDR3 DNA reads as TGTGCCAGCAGTTTAAGGGGACAGGGTTTAGGCAAGCGGTTCTTC. Its translation is CASSLRGQGLGKRFF.

The V and J genes are TRBV27 and TRBJ2-1; D is undetermined. CDR3 length: 13 residues. Germline CDR1 reads MNHEY; CDR2 reads SMNVEV (reference sequence). V dropped 3 bases and J dropped 6 bases, with 9 bases sitting between them. CDR3 nucleotides: TGTGCCAGCAGTTTTGCCTACCGCAATGAGCAGTTCTTC. Translating gives CASSFAYRNEQFF.

This clone was seen only a few times. The J gene is TRBJ1-3, the V gene TRBV4-3; D is unclear. CDR1 is LGHNA and CDR2 is YSLEER in the germline V gene. This CDR3 is built from 13 residues. The ends were cut back, 0 bases at V and 7 bases at J, with 7 bases in the middle. CDR3 DNA: TGCGCCAGCAGCCAAGATTCCCACAACACCATATATTTT. It is translated as CASSQDSHNTIYF.

The V gene is TRBV5-1, the J gene TRBJ2-7; 9 bases fit TRBD1. Trimming removed 5 bases from V and 5 bases from J; junction bases left unmatched: 5. The CDR3 contains 13 residues. Germline-derived CDR1 and CDR2 are SGHRS and YFSETQ. The CDR3 protein is CASRGQGGHEQYF. The CDR3 region has the DNA TGCGCCAGCAGGGGACAGGGAGGCCACGAGCAGTACTTC.

The chain employs TRBV28 and TRBJ2-1, with 8 bases that match TRBD2. The junction had 14 bases not matched to a gene; V was cut back by 1 base and J by 9 bases. CDR1 is MDHEN, CDR2 SYDVKM, per germline. The CDR3 runs 17 residues. In DNA, the CDR3 is TGTGCCAGCAGTTTATATTCCGGACTAGCCGGTAATGGTGAGCAGTTCTTC. Translated: CASSLYSGLAGNGEQFF.

The chain combines TRBV19 with TRBJ1-1, with D possibly TRBD1 on 6 matching bases. The CDR3 consists of 14 residues. V was shortened by 3 bases and J by 1 base, with 9 bases between the two germline ends. Looked up from germline, CDR1 is LNHDA and CDR2 is SQIVND (reference sequence). CDR3 bases: TGTGCCAGTAGTATGCAGGGGACGAACACTGAAGCTTTCTTT. Its translation is CASSMQGTNTEAFF. Drawing the rest from reference TRBV19 and TRBJ1-1, the complete variable domain is DGGITQSPKYLFRKEGQNVTLSCEQNLNHDAMYWYRQDPGQGLRLIYYSQIVNDFQKGDIAEGYSVSREKKESFPLTVTSAQKNPTAFYLCASSMQGTNTEAFFGQGTRLTVV.

The chain uses TRBV3-1 (or the pseudogene TRBV3-2) and TRBJ2-5; 7 bases align to TRBD2. J gave up 4 bases and V 0 bases, and 8 bases lay outside the gene matches. This CDR3 has 16 amino acids. Germline CDR1 and CDR2: LGHDT and YNNKEL (reference sequence). The CDR3, as DNA: TGTGCCAGCAGCCAAGATTCGCCGGGAGGTGGAGAGACCCAGTACTTC. Amino acid sequence: CASSQDSPGGGETQYF.

The chain is built from TRBV27 and TRBJ2-1, with D maybe TRBD1 (5 bases). Germline V gives CDR1 MNHEY, CDR2 SMNVEV (reference sequence). V was cut by 2 bases and J by 5 bases, with 10 bases left in between. The CDR3 totals 14 residues. The CDR3 DNA sequence: TGTGCCAGCAGTTTACTGCAGGGTAACAATGAGCAGTTCTTC. This codes for CASSLLQGNNEQFF.

DNA of the CDR3: TGTGCCAGCAGCGTAGCAACAGGGGGCCTCTCCTACAATGAGCAGTTCTTC. Translation gives CASSVATGGLSYNEQFF. The V and J genes are TRBV9 and TRBJ2-1; 9 bases fit TRBD1. The germline V gene encodes CDR1 SGDLS and CDR2 YYNGEE. J was trimmed by 0 bases and V by 0 bases; bases with no gene match: 4. There are 17 residues in the CDR3.